This note documents a single T cell receptor beta chain sequence. This sample is drawn from a study of shared clonotypes between healthy human individuals. V gave up 1 base and J gave up 3 bases, with 7 bases separating them. The CDR3 is made up of 14 amino acids. Germline CDR1 is SGHAT and CDR2 is FQDESV (reference sequence). In the authors' workflow: Junction-only sequences without quality scores were provided by ImmunoSEQ, so filtering was different. This table comes from immunoSEQ multiplex PCR, and its TCRdb copy is limited to in-frame clones, with some not included. The DNA gave D and trimming, while V, J and clone size come from that table. The table has around 1,900,000 clones, around 93% seen once. Selected positively for CCR7 and CD45RO-negative, naive CD8 cells excluded terminally differentiated effector memory CD45RA+ cells.

The TCR comes from a man between 18 and 29 years old in good health. Some clones in this sample may be carry-over from other donors' samples. Sequencing input: naive CD8+ T cells from PBMCs. The rearrangement uses TRBV11-1 and TRBJ1-5, with D unclear. DNA of the CDR3: TGTGCCAGCAGCTTAGGAGGCACCAATCAGCCCCAGCATTTT. Its translation: CASSLGGTNQPQHF.